These T cell receptor beta chains were read from a single sample in a study of cytomegalovirus exposure and HLA in healthy donors. The protocol was immunoSEQ multiplex PCR, while the TCRdb copy is restricted to in-frame clones and leaves out a portion. The sample has more than 80,000 clones; less than 85% are singletons. Sequences were obtained from PBMCs. All receptors come from a woman aged 55-70 years in good health and CMV-seropositive. The CDR3 runs from the conserved cysteine through the conserved F or W. D genes are given only for firm matches. Some rows have no size entry. The others give once, few or many, or a class for an expanded clone.

clone size	D gene	V gene	J gene	CDR3 protein	CDR3 DNA
many	TRBD1	TRBV10-1	TRBJ2-7	CASNPGTGDEQYF	TGCGCCAGCAACCCGGGGACAGGGGACGAGCAGTACTTC
few	TRBD2	TRBV6-4	TRBJ2-1	CASSSGDPNNEQFF	TGTGCCAGCAGTAGCGGGGATCCTAACAATGAGCAGTTCTTC
.	.	TRBV7-3	TRBJ2-1	CASSFPAGREGIYNEQFF	TGTGCCAGCAGCTTTCCCGCCGGGAGAGAGGGGATTTACAATGAGCAGTTCTTC
.	TRBD2	TRBV9	TRBJ2-7	CASSVGTSGEQYF	TGTGCCAGCAGCGTTGGGACTAGCGGCGAGCAGTACTTC
.	.	TRBV9	TRBJ1-1	CASSVGPTGTEAFF	TGTGCCAGCAGCGTAGGACCGACGGGCACTGAAGCTTTCTTT
.	.	TRBV5-1	TRBJ2-3	CASSLGTVGLDTQYF	TGCGCCAGCAGCTTGGGGACGGTCGGACTAGATACGCAGTATTTT
.	TRBD1	TRBV2	TRBJ1-5	CASSEFRGLQPQHF	TGTGCCAGCAGTGAATTTAGGGGGCTTCAGCCCCAGCATTTT
once	TRBD1	TRBV27	TRBJ1-5	CASRPEQGYNQPQHF	TGTGCCAGCAGACCCGAACAGGGGTACAATCAGCCCCAGCATTTT
.	.	TRBV30	TRBJ1-1	CAWWGGMNTEAFF	TGTGCCTGGTGGGGGGGAATGAACACTGAAGCTTTCTTT
.	TRBD2	TRBV6-6	TRBJ2-3	CASNQGLVGDTQYF	TGTGCCAGCAACCAGGGACTAGTAGGAGATACGCAGTATTTT
few	TRBD2	TRBV7-2	TRBJ2-2	CASSLAGTRAGELFF	TGTGCCAGCAGCCTCGCTGGGACTAGAGCCGGGGAGCTGTTTTTT
few	.	TRBV6-5	TRBJ1-3	CASSYSGGNTIYF	TGTGCCAGCAGTTACTCGGGGGGGAACACCATATATTTT
.	.	TRBV9	TRBJ2-3	CASSGGGARADTQYF	TGTGCCAGCAGCGGGGGCGGGGCTCGCGCAGATACGCAGTATTTT
.	.	TRBV7-7	TRBJ2-1	CASSLVPGGNEQFF	TGTGCTAGCAGCTTAGTCCCCGGCGGGAATGAGCAGTTCTTC
.	TRBD1	TRBV6-6	TRBJ1-1	CASRTGGAGDTEAFF	TGTGCCAGCAGGACAGGGGGCGCAGGTGACACTGAAGCTTTCTTT
.	.	TRBV5-1	TRBJ1-6	CASSSDIRGSPLHF	TGCGCCAGCAGCTCGGACATCCGTGGTTCACCCCTCCACTTT